What follows is one TCR beta chain and its context. The data stem from a study of Ad26.COV2.S vaccination and SARS-CoV-2 variants. Study context: In the COV1001 trial, the donor was in the Ad26.COV2.S arm. Once, or twice with 56 days between doses, Ad26.COV2.S was given intramuscularly.

The treatment was: roughly 18 received Ad26.COV2.S at low or high dose, single or two shots; about 5 received placebo; per-sample allocation not given. The samples were gathered on day 63 after the first injection of vaccine or placebo. Whoever gave the sample was an adult aged 18-55 years in Boston. Per germline, CDR1 LGHNT and CDR2 FRNRAP. Germline trimming cut 2 bases from V and 6 bases from J; bases unmatched to any gene: 16. CDR3 size: 19 residues. The assay was immunoSEQ multiplex PCR, and TCRdb's table has in-frame clones only and misses some. The table lists about 400,000 clones, approximately 90% of them singletons.

The sequencing here drew on peripheral blood, taken in a trial of Ad26.COV2.S vaccine versus placebo. The TCR sequence derives from a person between 18 and 65 years old who received the Ad26.COV2.S COVID-19 vaccine or a placebo. The chain recombines TRBV12-5 with TRBJ2-1; TRBD1 matches 10 bases. The CDR3 region has the DNA TGTGCTAGTGGTTTGACCGGGACAGGGGATCGAACTCGTCGCAATGAGCAGTTCTTC. This gives the protein CASGLTGTGDRTRRNEQFF.